This is a list of T cell receptor beta chains from one sample in a study of blood T cell repertoires in COVID-19. Here immunoSEQ multiplex PCR was the method, and the copy in TCRdb shows in-frame clones only, minus some. The data contain 150,000 to 200,000 clones, over 70% of them seen just once; the ten biggest clones take up roughly 5%. The specimen was PBMCs or T cells enriched from blood (not recorded which). The receptors were sampled from a man aged 65-85 years who had been exposed to COVID-19. The CDR3 runs from the conserved cysteine through the conserved F or W. The size field is filled for only some rows; it gives once, few, many or a size class.

J: TRBJ2-2
V: TRBV7-6
size: -
CDR3: CASSLAISGIGTGELFF

J: TRBJ2-3
V: TRBV4-1
size: -
CDR3: CASSPDPGYTDTQYF

J: TRBJ1-5
V: TRBV5-8
size: -
CDR3: CASSLRTGGSQPQHF

J: TRBJ1-4
V: TRBV30
size: -
CDR3: CAWDDRGREKLFF

J: TRBJ1-5
V: TRBV7-2
size: -
CDR3: CASSRTVTQSQHF

J: TRBJ1-4
V: TRBV4-2
size: -
CDR3: CASSRRQGGEKLFF

J: TRBJ1-1
V: TRBV28
size: -
CDR3: CASTLVGGRVFTEAFF

J: TRBJ2-6
V: TRBV5-6
size: -
CDR3: CASSWTGSGANVLTF

J: TRBJ1-1
V: TRBV18
size: -
CDR3: CASSLMPQGNTEAFF

J: TRBJ2-3
V: TRBV12-3/TRBV12-4
size: -
CDR3: CASSLRGTDTQYF

J: TRBJ2-7
V: TRBV6-5
size: -
CDR3: CASSPLRGVEQYF

J: TRBJ2-2
V: TRBV7-6
size: -
CDR3: CASSFRNTGELFF

J: TRBJ1-5
V: TRBV4-3
size: few
CDR3: CASSQDLAGGQIQPQHF

J: TRBJ2-7
V: TRBV6-5
size: -
CDR3: CASLGGYGYEQYF

J: TRBJ1-4
V: TRBV19
size: -
CDR3: CASNDRGQTNEKLFF

J: TRBJ1-5
V: TRBV19
size: -
CDR3: CASSWGQGSNQPQHF

J: TRBJ2-7
V: TRBV7-2
size: -
CDR3: CASSLGTGGDYFYEQYF

J: TRBJ2-5
V: TRBV27
size: -
CDR3: CASSLSTSREETQYF

J: TRBJ1-1
V: TRBV7-2
size: -
CDR3: CASSQGAANTEAFF